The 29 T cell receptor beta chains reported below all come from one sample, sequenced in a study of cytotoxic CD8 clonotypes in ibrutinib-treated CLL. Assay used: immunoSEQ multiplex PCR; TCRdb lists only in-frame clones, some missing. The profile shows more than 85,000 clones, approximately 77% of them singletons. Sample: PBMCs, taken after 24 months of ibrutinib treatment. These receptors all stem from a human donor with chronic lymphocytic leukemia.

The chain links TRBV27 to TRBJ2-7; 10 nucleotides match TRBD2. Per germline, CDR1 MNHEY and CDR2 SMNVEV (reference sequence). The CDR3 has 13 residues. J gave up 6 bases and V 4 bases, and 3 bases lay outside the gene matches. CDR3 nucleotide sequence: TGTGCCAGCAGTTCACTAGCGGGATTCGAGCAGTACTTC. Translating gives CASSSLAGFEQYF.

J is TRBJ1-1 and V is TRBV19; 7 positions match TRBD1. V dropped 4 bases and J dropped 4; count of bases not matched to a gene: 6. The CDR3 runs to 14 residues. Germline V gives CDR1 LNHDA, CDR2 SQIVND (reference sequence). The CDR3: CASSNQGGSTEAFF. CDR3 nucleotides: TGTGCCAGTAGTAACCAGGGGGGGAGCACTGAAGCTTTCTTT.

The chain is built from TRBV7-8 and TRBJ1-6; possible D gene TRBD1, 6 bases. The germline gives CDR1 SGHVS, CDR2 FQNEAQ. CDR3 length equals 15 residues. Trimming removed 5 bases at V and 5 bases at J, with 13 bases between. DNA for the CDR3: TGTGCCAGCAGCGCCAGGGGAAATGATAATTCACCCCTCCACTTT. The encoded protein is CASSARGNDNSPLHF.

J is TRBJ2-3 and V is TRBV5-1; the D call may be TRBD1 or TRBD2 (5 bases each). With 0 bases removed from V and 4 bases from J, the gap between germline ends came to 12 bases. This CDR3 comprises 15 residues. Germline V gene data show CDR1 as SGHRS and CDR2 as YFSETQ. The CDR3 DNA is TGCGCCAGCAGCTTGGGCGGTTCGGGGCCAGATACGCAGTATTTT. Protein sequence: CASSLGGSGPDTQYF.

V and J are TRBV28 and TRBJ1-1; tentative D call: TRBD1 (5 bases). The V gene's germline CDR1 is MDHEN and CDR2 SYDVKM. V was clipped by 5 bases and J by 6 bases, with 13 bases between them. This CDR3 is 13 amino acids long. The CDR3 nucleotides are TGTGCCAGCAGTCGAGATGGGACGGCTGAAGCTTTCTTT. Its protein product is CASSRDGTAEAFF.

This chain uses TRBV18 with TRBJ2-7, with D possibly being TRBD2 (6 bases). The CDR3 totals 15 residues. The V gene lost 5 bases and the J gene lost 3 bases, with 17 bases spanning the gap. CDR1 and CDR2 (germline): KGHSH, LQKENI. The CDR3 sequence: CASSSYGGADYEQYF. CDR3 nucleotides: TGTGCCAGCTCATCTTACGGAGGGGCTGACTACGAGCAGTACTTC.

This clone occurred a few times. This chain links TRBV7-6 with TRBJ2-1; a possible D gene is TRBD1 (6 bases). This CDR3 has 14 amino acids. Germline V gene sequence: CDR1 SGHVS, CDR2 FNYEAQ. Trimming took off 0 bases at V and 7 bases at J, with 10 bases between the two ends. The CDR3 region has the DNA TGTGCCAGCAGCTTAGCGACAGGAGAGAATGAGCAGTTCTTC. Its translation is CASSLATGENEQFF. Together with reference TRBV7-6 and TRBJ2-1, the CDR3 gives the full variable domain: GAGVSQSPRYKVTKRGQDVALRCDPISGHVSLYWYRQALGQGPEFLTYFNYEAQQDKSGLPNDRFSAERPEGSISTLTIQRTEQRDSAMYRCASSLATGENEQFFGPGTRLTVL.

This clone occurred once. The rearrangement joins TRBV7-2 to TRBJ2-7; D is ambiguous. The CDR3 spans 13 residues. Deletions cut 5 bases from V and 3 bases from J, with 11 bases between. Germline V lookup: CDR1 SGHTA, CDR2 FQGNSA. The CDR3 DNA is TGTGCCAGCAGCGGATCCCGCGGCTACGAGCAGTACTTC. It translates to CASSGSRGYEQYF.

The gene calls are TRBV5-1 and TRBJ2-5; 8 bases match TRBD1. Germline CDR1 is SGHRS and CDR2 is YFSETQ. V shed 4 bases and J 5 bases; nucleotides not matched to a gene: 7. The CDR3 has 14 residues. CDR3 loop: CASSPDRAGETQYF. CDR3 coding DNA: TGCGCCAGCAGCCCGGACAGGGCGGGTGAGACCCAGTACTTC.

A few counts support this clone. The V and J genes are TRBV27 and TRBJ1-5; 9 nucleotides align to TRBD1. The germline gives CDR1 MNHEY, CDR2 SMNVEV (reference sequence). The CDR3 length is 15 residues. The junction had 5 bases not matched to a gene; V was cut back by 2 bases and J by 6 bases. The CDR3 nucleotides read TGTGCCAGCAGTTTAGGGGGACAGGGAGGTCAGCCCCAGCATTTT. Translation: CASSLGGQGGQPQHF.

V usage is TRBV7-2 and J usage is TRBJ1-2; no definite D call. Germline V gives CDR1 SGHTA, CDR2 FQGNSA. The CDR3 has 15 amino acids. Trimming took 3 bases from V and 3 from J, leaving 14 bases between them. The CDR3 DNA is TGTGCCAGCAGCTTGGAACCACGGCAGTACTATGGCTACACCTTC. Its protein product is CASSLEPRQYYGYTF.

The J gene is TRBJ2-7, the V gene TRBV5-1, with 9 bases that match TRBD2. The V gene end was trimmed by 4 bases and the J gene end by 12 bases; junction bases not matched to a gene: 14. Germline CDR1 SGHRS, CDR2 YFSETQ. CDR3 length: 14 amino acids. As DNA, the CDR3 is TGCGCCAGCAGCCCAGAGACTAGCGGAGTGGTGGGGTACTTC. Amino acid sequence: CASSPETSGVVGYF.

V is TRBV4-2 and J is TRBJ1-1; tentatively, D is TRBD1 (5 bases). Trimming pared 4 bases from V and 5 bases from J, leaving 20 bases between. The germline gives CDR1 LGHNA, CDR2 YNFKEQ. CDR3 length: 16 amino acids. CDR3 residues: CASSPERRRVGTEAFF. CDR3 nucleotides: TGTGCCAGCAGCCCGGAGAGACGCAGGGTGGGGACTGAAGCTTTCTTT.

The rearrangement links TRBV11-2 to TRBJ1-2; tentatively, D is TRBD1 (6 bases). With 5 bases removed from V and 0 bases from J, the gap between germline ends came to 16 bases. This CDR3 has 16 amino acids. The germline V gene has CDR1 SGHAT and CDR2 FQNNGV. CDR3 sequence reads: CASSPSRGTTNYGYTF. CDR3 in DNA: TGTGCCAGCAGCCCCTCACGTGGGACAACTAACTATGGCTACACCTTC.

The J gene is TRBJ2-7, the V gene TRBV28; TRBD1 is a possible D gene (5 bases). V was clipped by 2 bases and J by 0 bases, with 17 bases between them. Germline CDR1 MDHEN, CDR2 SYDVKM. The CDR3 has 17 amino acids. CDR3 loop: CASSLLTRRQSSYEQYF. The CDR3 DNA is TGTGCCAGCAGTTTACTCACGCGGAGACAGAGCTCCTACGAGCAGTACTTC.

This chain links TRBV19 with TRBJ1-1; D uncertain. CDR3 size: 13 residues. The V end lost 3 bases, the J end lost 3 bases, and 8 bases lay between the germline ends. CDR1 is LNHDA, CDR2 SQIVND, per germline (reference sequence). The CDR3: CASSIRRDTEAFF. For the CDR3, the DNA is TGTGCCAGTAGTATCAGGAGGGACACTGAAGCTTTCTTT.

This chain's CDR3 is CASTLGGDRGGRHQPQHF. The CDR3 region has the DNA TGTGCCAGTACCCTAGGAGGGGACAGGGGTGGAAGGCATCAGCCCCAGCATTTT. This chain uses TRBV19 with TRBJ1-5, with 10 bases aligning to TRBD1. After removal of 7 bases from V and 5 bases from J, the junction contained 17 bases not matched to a gene. CDR1 and CDR2 from the germline V gene are LNHDA and SQIVND (reference sequence). The CDR3 contains 18 residues.

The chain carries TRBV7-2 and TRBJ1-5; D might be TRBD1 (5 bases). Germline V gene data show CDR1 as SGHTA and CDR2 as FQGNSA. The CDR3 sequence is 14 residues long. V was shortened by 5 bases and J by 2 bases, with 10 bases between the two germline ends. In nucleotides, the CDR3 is TGTGCCAGCAGCCCGCTGGGGCGCAATCAGCCCCAGCATTTT. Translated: CASSPLGRNQPQHF.

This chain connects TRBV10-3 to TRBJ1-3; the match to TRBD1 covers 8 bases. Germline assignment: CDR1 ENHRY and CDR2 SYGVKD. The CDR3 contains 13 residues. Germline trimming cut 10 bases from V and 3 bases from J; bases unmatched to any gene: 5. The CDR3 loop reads CATAGTGGNTIYF. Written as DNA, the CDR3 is TGTGCCACCGCCGGGACAGGTGGAAACACCATATATTTT.

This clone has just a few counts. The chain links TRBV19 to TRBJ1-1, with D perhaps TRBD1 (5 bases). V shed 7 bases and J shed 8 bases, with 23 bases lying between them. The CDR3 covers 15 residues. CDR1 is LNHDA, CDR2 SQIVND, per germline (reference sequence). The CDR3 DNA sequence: TGTGCCAGTATAGGTACAGGTCTTCGGCCTTGGGAAGCTTTCTTT. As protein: CASIGTGLRPWEAFF.

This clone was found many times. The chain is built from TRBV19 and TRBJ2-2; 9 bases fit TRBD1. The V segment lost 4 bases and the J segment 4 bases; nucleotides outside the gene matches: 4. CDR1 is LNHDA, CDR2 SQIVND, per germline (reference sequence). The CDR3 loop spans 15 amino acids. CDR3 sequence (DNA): TGTGCCAGTAGTACCCCGGACAGGGGCACCGGGGAGCTGTTTTTT. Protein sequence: CASSTPDRGTGELFF.

The CDR3: CASSPGVGTYGYTF. The CDR3 coding sequence is TGCGCCAGCAGTCCAGGGGTCGGAACATATGGCTACACCTTC. J is TRBJ1-2 and V is TRBV10-2; TRBD1 might be the D (6 bases). V was cut by 5 bases and J by 5 bases, with 15 bases left in between. In germline, CDR1 is WSHSY, CDR2 SAAADI. The CDR3 spans 14 residues.

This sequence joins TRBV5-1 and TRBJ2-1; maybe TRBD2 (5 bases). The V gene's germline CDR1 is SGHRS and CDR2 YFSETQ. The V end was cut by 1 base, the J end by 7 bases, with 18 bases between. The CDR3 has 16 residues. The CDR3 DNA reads TGCGCCAGCAGCTTGAGTTACGCGGGTATCGGGAATGAGCAGTTCTTC. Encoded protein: CASSLSYAGIGNEQFF.

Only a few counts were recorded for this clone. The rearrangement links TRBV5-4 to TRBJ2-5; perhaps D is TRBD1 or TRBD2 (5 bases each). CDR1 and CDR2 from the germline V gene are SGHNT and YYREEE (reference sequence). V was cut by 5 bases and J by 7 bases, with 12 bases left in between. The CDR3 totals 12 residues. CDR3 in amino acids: CASRRPGGTQYF. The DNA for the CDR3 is TGTGCCAGCAGGCGGCCTGGGGGGACCCAGTACTTC. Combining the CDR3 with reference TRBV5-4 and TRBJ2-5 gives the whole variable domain ETGVTQSPTHLIKTRGQQVTLRCSSQSGHNTVSWYQQALGQGPQFIFQYYREEENGRGNFPPRFSGLQFPNYSSELNVNALELDDSALYLCASRRPGGTQYFGPGTRLLVL.

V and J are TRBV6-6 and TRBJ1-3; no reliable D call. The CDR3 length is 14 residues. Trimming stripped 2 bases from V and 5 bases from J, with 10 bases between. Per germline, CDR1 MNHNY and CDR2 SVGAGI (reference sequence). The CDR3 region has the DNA TGTGCCAGCAGTTACGACGGGGAACGAAACACCATATATTTT. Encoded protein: CASSYDGERNTIYF.

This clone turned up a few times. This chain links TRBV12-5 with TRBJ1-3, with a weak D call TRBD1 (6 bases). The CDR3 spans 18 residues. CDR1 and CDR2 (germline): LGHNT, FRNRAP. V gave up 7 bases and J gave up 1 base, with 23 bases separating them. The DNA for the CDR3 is TGTGCTAGTGCCTTTATGGGACAAACACGCGCTTCTGGAAACACCATATATTTT. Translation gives CASAFMGQTRASGNTIYF.

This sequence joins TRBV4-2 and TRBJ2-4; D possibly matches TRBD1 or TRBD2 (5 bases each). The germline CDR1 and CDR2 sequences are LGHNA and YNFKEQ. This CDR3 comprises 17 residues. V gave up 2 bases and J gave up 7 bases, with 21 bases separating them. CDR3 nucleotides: TGTGCCAGCAGCCAACCCCAAGGGGACGCCAGAGGGAACATTCAGTACTTC. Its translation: CASSQPQGDARGNIQYF.

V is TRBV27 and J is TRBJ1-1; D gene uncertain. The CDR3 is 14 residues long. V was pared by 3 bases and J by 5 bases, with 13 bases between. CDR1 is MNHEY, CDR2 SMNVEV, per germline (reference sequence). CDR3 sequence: CASSLVPRWTEAFF. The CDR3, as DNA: TGTGCCAGCAGTTTGGTACCCAGGTGGACTGAAGCTTTCTTT.

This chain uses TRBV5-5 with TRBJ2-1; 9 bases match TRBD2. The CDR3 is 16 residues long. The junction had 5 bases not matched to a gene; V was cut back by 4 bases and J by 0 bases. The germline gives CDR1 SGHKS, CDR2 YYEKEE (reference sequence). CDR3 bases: TGTGCCAGCAGCAGACTAGCGGTGAGCTCCTACAATGAGCAGTTCTTC. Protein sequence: CASSRLAVSSYNEQFF.